Listed here are 32 T cell receptor beta chains from one sample, sequenced in a study of beta chain features in type 1 diabetes. Every bit of the isolated RNA underwent reverse transcription, so sequencing read expressed TCRB transcripts. The data were produced by immunoSEQ multiplex PCR, yet TCRdb's version contains in-frame clones alone and is incomplete. This table holds approximately 170,000 clones, roughly 8% found once. Findings and limits, study-wide: All four CD4+ subsets of Type 1 diabetes patients contained TCRB CDR3s that were moderately but significantly shorter.

The antigens these receptors bind are not known. The sequenced sample consisted of central memory CD4+ T cells from blood. The receptor source for this set is a young man with type 1 diabetes.

The table lists this clone with a few counts. The chain links TRBV9 to TRBJ1-1; D unresolved. The CDR3 runs to 15 residues. Germline assignment: CDR1 SGDLS and CDR2 YYNGEE. Trimming shortened V by 0 bases and J by 7 bases, and 16 bases separated the two germline ends. In DNA, the CDR3 is TGTGCCAGCAGCGTAGCCCTCAACCGGGAGAGTGAAGCTTTCTTT. Protein product: CASSVALNRESEAFF.

The chain has TRBV5-1 and TRBJ2-2, with D perhaps matching TRBD1 (6 bases). Germline CDR1 reads SGHRS; CDR2 reads YFSETQ. Trimming removed 6 bases at V and 6 bases at J, with 12 bases between. This CDR3 contains 13 residues. CDR3 coding DNA: TGCGCCAGCAACCCAGGGGTGGCCGGGGAGCTGTTTTTT. It codes for CASNPGVAGELFF.

This clone was detected a few times. The rearrangement uses TRBV13 and TRBJ2-5; 13 nucleotides line up with TRBD2. With V trimmed by 5 bases and J by 9 bases, 12 bases remained unmatched. This CDR3 spans 16 amino acids. Germline CDR1 reads PRHDT; CDR2 reads FYEKMQ (reference sequence). In DNA form, the CDR3 reads TGTGCCAGCAGCCTCCGGACTAGCGGGAGAAAAGGGGCCCAGTACTTC. This encodes CASSLRTSGRKGAQYF.

This clone has a handful of counts. The rearrangement joins TRBV6-6 to TRBJ2-7, with 7 nucleotides matching TRBD2. CDR3 length equals 15 residues. Germline V gives CDR1 MNHNY, CDR2 SVGAGI (reference sequence). J lost 2 bases, V lost 7 bases, and 11 bases had no gene match. In DNA, the CDR3 is TGTGCCAGCATTGTCTCCTGGGGGGGACCCTACGAGCAGTACTTC. The encoded protein is CASIVSWGGPYEQYF.

There are a few counts of this clone. The J gene is TRBJ1-5, the V gene TRBV6-5, with D hard to call. V shed 0 bases and J shed 2 bases, with 8 bases lying between them. The CDR3 sequence is 15 residues long. Germline loops: CDR1 MNHEY, CDR2 SVGAGI. CDR3 region: CASSYSFLGNQPQHF. In DNA form, the CDR3 reads TGTGCCAGCAGTTACTCTTTCCTAGGCAATCAGCCCCAGCATTTT.

This clone has ten or more counts. CDR3 coding DNA: TGCAGCGTTGAACCGACAGGGTACGCTCCCAATGAGCAGTTCTTC. Encoded protein: CSVEPTGYAPNEQFF. V is TRBV29-1 and J is TRBJ2-1; 7 nucleotides match TRBD1. Germline assignment: CDR1 SQVTM and CDR2 ANQGSEA. This CDR3 has 15 amino acids. Trimming at V came to 2 bases and at J to 6 bases, leaving 10 bases not matched to a gene.

V usage is TRBV6-1 and J usage is TRBJ2-7; D possibly corresponds to TRBD1 (6 bases). The V and J ends lost 6 bases and 4 bases respectively, with 19 bases between them. CDR1 is MNHNS and CDR2 is SASEGT in the germline V gene. The CDR3 has 15 residues. This CDR3 is CASSGTSRGVYEQYF. The CDR3 DNA is TGTGCCAGCAGCGGGACATCCCGGGGCGTATACGAGCAGTACTTC.

V gene TRBV4-2 combines with J gene TRBJ2-1; possibly TRBD2 for D (5 bases). This CDR3 is built from 16 residues. Trimming removed 0 bases at V and 5 bases at J, with 14 bases between. Germline V gene sequence: CDR1 LGHNA, CDR2 YNFKEQ. CDR3 amino acids: CASSQDGGRANNEQFF. In nucleotides, the CDR3 is TGTGCCAGCAGCCAAGATGGCGGGCGAGCGAACAATGAGCAGTTCTTC.

This clone turned up a few times. The chain recombines TRBV9 with TRBJ2-1; 7 nucleotides line up with TRBD2. The CDR3 extends over 14 amino acids. The junction had 9 bases not matched to a gene; V was cut back by 0 bases and J by 12 bases. Germline-derived CDR1 and CDR2 are SGDLS and YYNGEE. In nucleotides, the CDR3 is TGTGCCAGCAGCGTAGAGGTGGGGGGGTCGGCGCAGTTCTTC. Protein: CASSVEVGGSAQFF.

The chain recombines TRBV9 with TRBJ1-6; 10 nucleotides match TRBD1. This CDR3 has 15 residues. The germline V gene has CDR1 SGDLS and CDR2 YYNGEE. The ends lost 2 bases at V and 8 bases at J; junction bases unmatched: 4. The CDR3 bases are TGTGCCAGCAGCGTCGCTGGGACAGGGGATTCACCCCTCCACTTT. Translated: CASSVAGTGDSPLHF.

This clone was counted only a few times. The chain carries TRBV18 and TRBJ2-1; TRBD1 matches 9 bases. Per the germline V gene, CDR1 is KGHSH and CDR2 is LQKENI. Trimming cost V 3 bases and J 6 bases; bases outside gene matches: 9. This CDR3 region has 16 residues. CDR3 sequence (DNA): TGTGCCAGCTCACCTAAAGTGGGACAGGGTACCAATGAGCAGTTCTTC. It is translated as CASSPKVGQGTNEQFF.

This clone has just a few counts. This chain links TRBV29-1 with TRBJ1-2, with 7 bases aligning to TRBD1. The germline V gene has CDR1 SQVTM and CDR2 ANQGSEA. Trimming at V came to 4 bases and at J to 6 bases, leaving 11 bases not matched to a gene. The CDR3 totals 14 residues. CDR3 nucleotides: TGCAGCGTTGGGGGCGGACAGGAGGGTGATGGCTACACCTTC. Residues: CSVGGGQEGDGYTF.

This clone appeared many times. The V call is TRBV9, the J call TRBJ2-1, with TRBD2 identical over 10 bases. Germline CDR1 SGDLS, CDR2 YYNGEE. CDR3 length: 16 residues. Trimming removed 2 bases from V and 2 bases from J; junction bases left unmatched: 4. For the CDR3, the DNA is TGTGCCAGCAGCGTTACCAGCGGGAGGGCCTACAATGAGCAGTTCTTC. Translated: CASSVTSGRAYNEQFF. Full variable domain (outside the CDR3, taken from reference TRBV9 and TRBJ2-1): DSGVTQTPKHLITATGQRVTLRCSPRSGDLSVYWYQQSLDQGLQFLIQYYNGEERAKGNILERFSAQQFPDLHSELNLSSLELGDSALYFCASSVTSGRAYNEQFFGPGTRLTVL.

This clone was seen only a few times. This sequence joins TRBV28 and TRBJ1-2; no clear D gene. Germline loops: CDR1 MDHEN, CDR2 SYDVKM. There are 12 residues in the CDR3. V shed 3 bases and J shed 7 bases, with 9 bases lying between them. CDR3 bases: TGTGCCAGCAGTTTGACTTCGGGTGGCTACACCTTC. It yields the protein CASSLTSGGYTF.

Ten or more counts support this clone. Other DNA sequences in the same sample also yield this CDR3. The chain joins TRBV5-4 to TRBJ2-1; TRBD2 matches 9 bases. This CDR3 contains 16 residues. Per the germline V gene, CDR1 is SGHNT and CDR2 is YYREEE (reference sequence). The V segment lost 0 bases and the J segment 0 bases; nucleotides outside the gene matches: 1. CDR3 coding DNA: TGTGCCAGCAGCTTGGGCGGGAGGGCCTCCTACAATGAGCAGTTCTTC. It encodes CASSLGGRASYNEQFF.

This chain links TRBV5-5 with TRBJ2-3; D gene unclear. The germline V and J ends were trimmed by 4 bases and 2 bases, with 8 bases remaining between them. Germline CDR1 SGHKS, CDR2 YYEKEE (reference sequence). The CDR3 spans 13 residues. CDR3: CASSTANTDTQYF. The CDR3 coding sequence is TGTGCCAGCAGCACTGCCAACACAGATACGCAGTATTTT.

The chain uses TRBV2 and TRBJ1-6, with 9 bases lining up with TRBD1. The J segment lost 8 bases and the V segment lost 6 bases, leaving 5 bases of the junction unmatched. CDR1 is SNHLY and CDR2 is FYNNEI in the germline V gene. This CDR3 has 14 amino acids. The CDR3 region has the DNA TGTGCCAGCAGCTCCCGGGACAGGGATTCACCCCTCCACTTT. The encoded protein is CASSSRDRDSPLHF.

The rearrangement links TRBV27 to TRBJ2-7, with a tentative D call TRBD2 (7 bases). The CDR3 spans 13 residues. CDR1 is MNHEY and CDR2 is SMNVEV in the germline V gene (reference sequence). The ends were cut back, 3 bases at V and 7 bases at J, with 13 bases in the middle. This CDR3 is CASSLVGGREQYF. The CDR3 region has the DNA TGTGCCAGCAGTTTGGTGGGGGGGCGGGAGCAGTACTTC.

This clone has just a few counts. The chain uses TRBV11-2 and TRBJ2-1; 8 bases fit TRBD2. CDR1 and CDR2 (germline): SGHAT, FQNNGV. V lost 5 bases and J lost 14; bases outside the gene matches: 11. This CDR3 spans 13 amino acids. The CDR3 DNA reads TGTGCCAGCAGCCGCGATGGCGGGAGGTTTAAGTTCTTC. Its protein product is CASSRDGGRFKFF.

This clone was counted only a few times. The DNA for the CDR3 is TGTGCCAGCAGTATGGACAGATCTCTCGTGAAAGCTTTCTTT. Amino acids: CASSMDRSLVKAFF. The chain recombines TRBV27 with TRBJ1-1, with D possibly TRBD1 on 6 matching bases. CDR1 is MNHEY and CDR2 is SMNVEV in the germline V gene (reference sequence). The length of the CDR3 is 14 residues. V was pared by 5 bases and J by 9 bases, with 19 bases between.

The chain has TRBV7-2 and TRBJ2-5; perhaps TRBD2 as D (6 bases). This CDR3 has 16 residues. From germline, CDR1 is SGHTA and CDR2 FQGNSA. V lost 5 bases and J 5 bases, leaving 21 bases between the germline ends. The CDR3 is CASSPPRTNAGETQYF. In DNA form, the CDR3 reads TGTGCCAGCAGCCCCCCGCGGACCAATGCGGGGGAGACCCAGTACTTC. Full variable domain (rest looked up from reference TRBV7-2 and TRBJ2-5): GAGVSQSPSNKVTEKGKDVELRCDPISGHTALYWYRQSLGQGLEFLIYFQGNSAPDKSGLPSDRFSAERTGGSVSTLTIQRTQQEDSAVYLCASSPPRTNAGETQYFGPGTRLLVL.

This clone has ten or more counts. V gene TRBV7-2 combines with J gene TRBJ1-5, with D unresolved. Between the trimmed V and J ends, which lost 6 bases and 7 bases, there was a span of 13 bases. The germline V gene encodes CDR1 SGHTA and CDR2 FQGNSA. The CDR3 totals 13 residues. This CDR3 is CASSFDEGQPQHF. The CDR3 coding sequence is TGTGCCAGCAGTTTCGACGAGGGCCAGCCCCAGCATTTT.

This clone was counted a few times. The CDR3 spells CASTTRVVAKNIQYF. The CDR3 nucleotides are TGTGCCAGCACTACGAGGGTAGTGGCCAAAAACATTCAGTACTTC. The gene calls are TRBV6-1 and TRBJ2-4; D might be TRBD2 (5 bases). Trimming shortened V by 7 bases and J by 1 base, and 14 bases separated the two germline ends. The CDR3 consists of 15 residues. Germline V gene data show CDR1 as MNHNS and CDR2 as SASEGT.

V gene TRBV13 combines with J gene TRBJ2-7, with 7 bases aligning to TRBD1. The CDR3 extends over 13 amino acids. J lost 5 bases, V lost 5 bases, and 6 bases had no gene match. Germline CDR1 reads PRHDT; CDR2 reads FYEKMQ (reference sequence). The CDR3 sequence: CASSKRGPNEQYF. The CDR3 region has the DNA TGTGCCAGCAGCAAAAGGGGGCCCAACGAGCAGTACTTC.

The table lists this clone with a few counts. This chain uses TRBV19 with TRBJ2-3; a possible D gene is TRBD2 (6 bases). The CDR3 runs to 19 residues. The germline V and J ends were trimmed by 3 bases and 9 bases, with 31 bases remaining between them. The V gene's germline CDR1 is LNHDA and CDR2 SQIVND (reference sequence). DNA for the CDR3: TGTGCCAGTAGTATTCTGCGGACCGGGAGTACCCACCAGTCGATCACGCAGTATTTT. Its protein is CASSILRTGSTHQSITQYF.

The chain links TRBV20-1 to TRBJ1-2; 7 bases are shared with TRBD1. V was clipped by 4 bases and J by 11 bases; unmatched bases: 7. Per germline, CDR1 DFQATT and CDR2 SNEGSKA (reference sequence). The CDR3 covers 11 residues. CDR3 amino acids: CSAKPGQTYTF. As DNA, the CDR3 is TGCAGTGCTAAGCCGGGACAGACTTACACCTTC.

In this sample, this clone turned up a few times. The chain recombines TRBV28 with TRBJ1-1; no clear D. With 6 bases removed from V and 3 bases from J, the gap between germline ends came to 5 bases. CDR1 and CDR2 from the germline V gene are MDHEN and SYDVKM. This CDR3 region has 11 residues. The CDR3 nucleotides read TGTGCCAGCAGGGTAGACACTGAAGCTTTCTTT. Translation gives CASRVDTEAFF.

The V gene is TRBV6-5, the J gene TRBJ2-2; 8 bases align to TRBD1. V dropped 6 bases and J dropped 3; count of bases not matched to a gene: 6. Germline CDR1 reads MNHEY; CDR2 reads SVGAGI. This CDR3 has 15 amino acids. CDR3: CASRPQGADTGELFF. As DNA, the CDR3 is TGTGCCAGCAGGCCCCAGGGGGCGGACACCGGGGAGCTGTTTTTT.

This clone showed up just a few times. The V call is TRBV7-9, the J call TRBJ2-5; D is undetermined. This CDR3 spans 14 amino acids. V was pared by 1 base and J by 0 bases, with 6 bases between. Germline CDR1 reads SEHNR; CDR2 reads FQNEAQ (reference sequence). The CDR3 protein is CASSLGAYQETQYF. CDR3 bases: TGTGCCAGCAGCTTAGGGGCATACCAAGAGACCCAGTACTTC.

The table lists this clone with many counts. The chain joins TRBV9 to TRBJ1-4; weak D call: TRBD1 (5 bases). This CDR3 spans 15 amino acids. Between the trimmed V and J ends, which lost 0 bases and 5 bases, there was a span of 11 bases. Germline V lookup: CDR1 SGDLS, CDR2 YYNGEE. The CDR3 DNA sequence: TGTGCCAGCAGCGTAGCAGGGCGAAGCAATGAAAAACTGTTTTTT. Translation gives CASSVAGRSNEKLFF.

J is TRBJ1-2 and V is TRBV18, with D hard to call. Between the trimmed V and J ends, which lost 3 bases and 2 bases, there was a span of 10 bases. CDR3 length: 14 residues. The germline V gene encodes CDR1 KGHSH and CDR2 LQKENI. CDR3 in amino acids: CASSPVRENYGYTF. DNA of the CDR3: TGTGCCAGCTCACCGGTTAGGGAGAACTATGGCTACACCTTC. The complete variable domain, with remaining parts taken from reference TRBV18 and TRBJ1-2, reads NAGVMQNPRHLVRRRGQEARLRCSPMKGHSHVYWYRQLPEEGLKFMVYLQKENIIDESGMPKERFSAEFPKEGPSILRIQQVVRGDSAAYFCASSPVRENYGYTFGSGTRLTVV.

This clone has just a few counts. The chain couples TRBV7-2 to TRBJ1-3; 7 bases are shared with TRBD1. Germline CDR1 SGHTA, CDR2 FQGNSA. The CDR3 covers 15 residues. The junction had 0 bases not matched to a gene; V was cut back by 1 base and J by 0 bases. The CDR3 bases are TGTGCCAGCAGCTTAGACAGGGGCTCTGGAAACACCATATATTTT. Residues: CASSLDRGSGNTIYF.